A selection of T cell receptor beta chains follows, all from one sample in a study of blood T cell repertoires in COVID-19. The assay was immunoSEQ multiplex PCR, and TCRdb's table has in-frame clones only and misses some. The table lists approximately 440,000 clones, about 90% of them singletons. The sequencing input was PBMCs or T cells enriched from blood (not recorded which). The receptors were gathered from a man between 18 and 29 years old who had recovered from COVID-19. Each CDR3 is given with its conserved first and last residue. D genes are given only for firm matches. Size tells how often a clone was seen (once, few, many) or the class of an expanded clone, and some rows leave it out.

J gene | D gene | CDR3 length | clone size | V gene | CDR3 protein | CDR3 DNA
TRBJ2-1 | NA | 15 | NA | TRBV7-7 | CASSVGEGDYNEQFF | TGTGCCAGCAGTGTGGGGGAGGGGGACTACAATGAGCAGTTCTTC
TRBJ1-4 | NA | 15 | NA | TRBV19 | CATRADQRGNEKLFF | TGTGCCACCCGTGCCGATCAGCGGGGGAATGAAAAACTGTTTTTT
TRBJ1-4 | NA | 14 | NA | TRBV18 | CASSPNDGNEKLFF | TGTGCCAGCTCACCAAACGACGGGAATGAAAAACTGTTTTTT
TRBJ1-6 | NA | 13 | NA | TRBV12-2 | CASRLDNNSPLHF | TGTGCAAGTCGCTTGGACAATAATTCACCCCTCCACTTT
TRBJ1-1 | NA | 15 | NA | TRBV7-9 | CASSPGGPLNTEAFF | TGTGCCAGCAGCCCCGGGGGGCCCTTGAACACTGAAGCTTTCTTT
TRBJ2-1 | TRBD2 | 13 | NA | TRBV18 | CASSRTSGNEQFF | TGTGCCAGCTCACGGACTAGCGGGAATGAGCAGTTCTTC
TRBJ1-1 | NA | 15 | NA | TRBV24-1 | CATSDGGIGDTEAFF | TGTGCCACCAGTGATGGGGGCATTGGCGACACTGAAGCTTTCTTT
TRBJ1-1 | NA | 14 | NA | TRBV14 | CASRETGGNTEAFF | TGTGCCAGCCGGGAGACCGGTGGGAACACTGAAGCTTTCTTT
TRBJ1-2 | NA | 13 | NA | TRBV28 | CASSLLESYGYTF | TGTGCCAGCAGTTTATTAGAGAGCTATGGCTACACCTTC
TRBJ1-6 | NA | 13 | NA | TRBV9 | CASNRDYNSPLHF | TGTGCCAGCAACAGGGATTATAATTCACCCCTCCACTTT
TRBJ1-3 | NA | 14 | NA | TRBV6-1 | CASSESGPGNTIYF | TGTGCCAGCAGTGAGTCAGGTCCTGGAAACACCATATATTTT
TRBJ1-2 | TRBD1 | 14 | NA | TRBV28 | CASSKTGSDYGYTF | TGTGCCAGCAGTAAGACAGGGTCGGACTATGGCTACACCTTC
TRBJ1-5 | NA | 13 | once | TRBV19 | CASSNWPNQPQHF | TGTGCCAGTAGTAATTGGCCCAATCAGCCCCAGCATTTT
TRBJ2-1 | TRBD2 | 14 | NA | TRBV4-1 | CASSQVGLAGGRFF | TGCGCCAGCAGCCAAGTGGGACTAGCGGGGGGTCGGTTCTTC
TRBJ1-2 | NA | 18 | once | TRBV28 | CASSFPLGDAIGGYGYTF | TGTGCCAGCAGTTTTCCACTAGGGGACGCTATAGGGGGTTATGGCTACACCTTC
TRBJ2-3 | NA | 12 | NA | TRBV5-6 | CASSLRADTQYF | TGTGCCAGCAGCTTGAGAGCAGATACGCAGTATTTT
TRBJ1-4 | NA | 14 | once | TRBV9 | CASSRRGTNEKLFF | TGTGCCAGCAGTCGAAGGGGTACTAATGAAAAACTGTTTTTT
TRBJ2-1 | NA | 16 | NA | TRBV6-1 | CASSEAMSGSYNEQFF | TGTGCCAGCAGTGAAGCTATGAGCGGCTCCTACAATGAGCAGTTCTTC
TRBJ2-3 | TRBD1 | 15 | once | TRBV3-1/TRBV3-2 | CASSQGTGITDTQYF | TGTGCCAGCAGCCAAGGGACAGGGATCACAGATACGCAGTATTTT
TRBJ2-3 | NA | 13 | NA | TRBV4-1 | CASSQAGTDTQYF | TGCGCCAGCAGCCAAGCGGGCACAGATACGCAGTATTTT
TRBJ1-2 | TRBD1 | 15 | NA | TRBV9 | CASSPRTGGNYGYTF | TGTGCCAGCAGCCCCCGGACAGGGGGCAACTATGGCTACACCTTC
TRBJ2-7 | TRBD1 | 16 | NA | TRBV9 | CASSVGVGDRVEEQYF | TGTGCCAGCAGCGTGGGGGTTGGGGACAGGGTCGAAGAGCAGTACTTC
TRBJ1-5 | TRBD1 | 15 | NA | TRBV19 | CASSIGQGNNQPQHF | TGTGCCAGTAGTATCGGACAGGGAAACAATCAGCCCCAGCATTTT